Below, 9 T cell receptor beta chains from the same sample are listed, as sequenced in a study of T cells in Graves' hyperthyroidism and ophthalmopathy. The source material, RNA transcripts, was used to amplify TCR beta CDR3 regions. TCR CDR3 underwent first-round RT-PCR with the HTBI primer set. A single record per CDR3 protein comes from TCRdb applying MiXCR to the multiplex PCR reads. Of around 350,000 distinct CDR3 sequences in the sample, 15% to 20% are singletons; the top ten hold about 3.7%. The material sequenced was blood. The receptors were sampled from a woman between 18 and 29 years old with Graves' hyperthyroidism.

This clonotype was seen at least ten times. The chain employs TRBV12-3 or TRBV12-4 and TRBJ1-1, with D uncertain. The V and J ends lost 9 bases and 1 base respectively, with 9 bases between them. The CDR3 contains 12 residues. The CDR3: CASLTENTEAFF. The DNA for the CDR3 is TGTGCCAGTCTCACGGAGAACACTGAAGCTTTCTTT.

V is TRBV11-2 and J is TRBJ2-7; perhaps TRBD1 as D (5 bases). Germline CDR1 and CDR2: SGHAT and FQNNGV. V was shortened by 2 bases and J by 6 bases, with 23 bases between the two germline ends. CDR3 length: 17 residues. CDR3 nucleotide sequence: TGTGCCAGCAGCTTAATAACCCCGTATAGGGGTGGTTCCGAGCAGTACTTC. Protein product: CASSLITPYRGGSEQYF. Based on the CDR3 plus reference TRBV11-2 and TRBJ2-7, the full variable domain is EAGVAQSPRYKIIEKRQSVAFWCNPISGHATLYWYQQILGQGPKLLIQFQNNGVVDDSQLPKDRFSAERLKGVDSTLKIQPAKLEDSAVYLCASSLITPYRGGSEQYFGPGTRLTVT.

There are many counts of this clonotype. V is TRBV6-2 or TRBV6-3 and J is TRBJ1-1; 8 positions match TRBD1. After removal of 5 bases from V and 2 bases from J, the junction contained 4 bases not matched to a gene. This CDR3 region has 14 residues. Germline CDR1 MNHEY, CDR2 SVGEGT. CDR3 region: CASSRDRINTEAFF. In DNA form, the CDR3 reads TGTGCCAGCAGTCGGGACAGGATCAACACTGAAGCTTTCTTT.

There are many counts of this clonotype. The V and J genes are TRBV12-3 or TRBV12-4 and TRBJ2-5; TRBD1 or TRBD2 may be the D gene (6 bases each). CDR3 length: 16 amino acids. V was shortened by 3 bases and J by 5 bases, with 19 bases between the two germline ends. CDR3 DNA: TGTGCCAGCAGTTTCTCTCTGGACAGCGGGTCGGAGACCCAGTACTTC. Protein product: CASSFSLDSGSETQYF.

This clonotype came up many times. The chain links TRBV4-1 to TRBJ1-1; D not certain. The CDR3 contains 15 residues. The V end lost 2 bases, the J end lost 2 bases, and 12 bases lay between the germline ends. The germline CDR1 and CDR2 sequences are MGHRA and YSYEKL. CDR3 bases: TGCGCCAGCAGCCAACCAGGCTCAGGCAACACTGAAGCTTTCTTT. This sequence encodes CASSQPGSGNTEAFF.

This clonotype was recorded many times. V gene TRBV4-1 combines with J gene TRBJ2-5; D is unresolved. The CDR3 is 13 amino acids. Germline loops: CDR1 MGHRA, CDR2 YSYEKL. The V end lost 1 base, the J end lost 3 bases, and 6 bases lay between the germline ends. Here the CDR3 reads CASSQVQEETQYF. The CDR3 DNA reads TGCGCCAGCAGCCAAGTTCAGGAAGAGACCCAGTACTTC.

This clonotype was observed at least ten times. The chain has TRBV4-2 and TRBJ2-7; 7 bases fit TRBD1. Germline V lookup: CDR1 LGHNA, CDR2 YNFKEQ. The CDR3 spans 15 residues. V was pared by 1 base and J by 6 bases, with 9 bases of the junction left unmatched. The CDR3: CASSQGDRATPEQYF. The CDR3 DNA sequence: TGTGCCAGCAGCCAAGGAGACAGGGCCACTCCCGAGCAGTACTTC.

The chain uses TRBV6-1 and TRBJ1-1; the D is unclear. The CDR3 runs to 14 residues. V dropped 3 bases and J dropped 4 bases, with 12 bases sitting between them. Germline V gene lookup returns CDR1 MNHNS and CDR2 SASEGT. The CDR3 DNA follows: TGTGCCAGCAGTGACCTAAGGGTGGCCACTGAAGCTTTCTTT. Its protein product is CASSDLRVATEAFF.

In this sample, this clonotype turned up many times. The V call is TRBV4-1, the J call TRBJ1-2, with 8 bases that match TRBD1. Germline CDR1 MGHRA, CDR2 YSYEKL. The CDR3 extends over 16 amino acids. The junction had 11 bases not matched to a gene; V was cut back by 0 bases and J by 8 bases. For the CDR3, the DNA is TGCGCCAGCAGCCAAGATCGGACACAGGGGGTCATCGGCTACACCTTC. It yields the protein CASSQDRTQGVIGYTF.